These 11 T cell receptor beta chains were sequenced from one sample in a study of cytomegalovirus exposure and HLA in healthy donors (dated by TCRdb to between 2016 and 2019). Library prep was done by the immunoSEQ multiplex PCR assay. TCRdb provides this immuneACCESS table in a form limited to in-frame rearrangements. Some clones are lacking; in checked studies, under half of them reflect an unresolved V gene, and why the rest are absent is not known. The sample yields fewer than 70,000 clones; 80% to 95% were counted once. 2.5% to 3.5% of the sample lies in the top ten. Material for sequencing was PBMCs. The receptors shown here come from a man aged 18 to 29 in good health and CMV-seronegative.

This clone came up once. This chain connects TRBV28 to TRBJ2-5; tentative D call: TRBD2 (6 bases). V lost 4 bases, J lost 6 bases, and 15 bases lay in between. CDR1 and CDR2 from the germline V gene are MDHEN and SYDVKM. The CDR3 contains 14 residues. CDR3 DNA: TGTGCCAGCAGTTCGGACCATGGGGGGAAGACCCAGTACTTC. Encoded protein: CASSSDHGGKTQYF.

The chain carries TRBV2 and TRBJ2-5; 7 positions match TRBD2. The germline gives CDR1 SNHLY, CDR2 FYNNEI. The CDR3 totals 13 residues. The trim removed 5 bases at V and 2 bases at J, leaving 2 bases unmatched. The CDR3 DNA reads as TGTGCCAGCAGTACTAGCGTGCAAGAGACCCAGTACTTC. Its protein product is CASSTSVQETQYF.

The rearrangement joins TRBV6-5 to TRBJ2-7, with D perhaps matching TRBD2 (6 bases). V was shortened by 7 bases and J by 3 bases, with 10 bases between the two germline ends. Per the germline V gene, CDR1 is MNHEY and CDR2 is SVGAGI. The CDR3 contains 12 residues. This CDR3 reads CASTGLYYEQYF. The DNA for the CDR3 is TGTGCCAGCACGGGACTGTACTACGAGCAGTACTTC.

The chain couples TRBV18 to TRBJ1-5, with 9 bases lining up with TRBD1. CDR1 and CDR2 (germline): KGHSH, LQKENI. The CDR3 is 14 residues long. Trimming cost V 3 bases and J 6 bases; bases outside gene matches: 3. As DNA, the CDR3 is TGTGCCAGCTCACCTCCGGGACAGGGTCAGCCCCAGCATTTT. Its translation is CASSPPGQGQPQHF.

V usage is TRBV27 and J usage is TRBJ2-2, with a possible D match to TRBD2 (5 bases). V was pared by 5 bases and J by 6 bases, with 10 bases between. CDR1 is MNHEY and CDR2 is SMNVEV in the germline V gene (reference sequence). The CDR3 has 13 residues. In nucleotides, the CDR3 is TGTGCCAGCAGTCACGGAGGAGCCGGGGAGCTGTTTTTT. Translation gives CASSHGGAGELFF.

This rearrangement joins TRBV28 to TRBJ1-2, with a weak D call TRBD1 (5 bases). Germline V gives CDR1 MDHEN, CDR2 SYDVKM. This CDR3 comprises 13 residues. With 2 bases removed from V and 3 bases from J, the gap between germline ends came to 7 bases. The CDR3 loop is CASSLDSYYGYTF. The CDR3 DNA sequence: TGTGCCAGCAGTTTAGACAGCTACTATGGCTACACCTTC.

This sequence joins TRBV2 and TRBJ2-6; D gene unclear. The V gene's germline CDR1 is SNHLY and CDR2 FYNNEI. There are 13 residues in the CDR3. Trimming removed 7 bases at V and 1 base at J, with 5 bases between. This chain's CDR3 is CASMQSGANVLTF. The CDR3 DNA is TGTGCCAGCATGCAGTCTGGGGCCAACGTCCTGACTTTC.

The chain couples TRBV28 to TRBJ1-2; the match to TRBD1 covers 7 bases. The CDR3 has 16 amino acids. V gave up 4 bases and J gave up 1 base; unmatched junction bases: 9. Germline CDR1 reads MDHEN; CDR2 reads SYDVKM. CDR3 amino acids: CASSSPTTGNNYGYTF. CDR3 bases: TGTGCCAGCAGTTCACCCACGACAGGGAATAACTATGGCTACACCTTC.

The rearrangement joins TRBV28 to TRBJ2-7, with TRBD2 as a possible D gene (6 bases). Germline CDR1 is MDHEN and CDR2 is SYDVKM. Deletions cut 7 bases from V and 0 bases from J, with 13 bases between. The length of the CDR3 is 14 residues. CDR3 bases: TGTGCCAGCAAGGTCGGCGGGACCTCCTACGAGCAGTACTTC. Its protein product is CASKVGGTSYEQYF.

The chain carries TRBV6-6 and TRBJ2-4; 7 nucleotides align to TRBD2. This CDR3 region has 15 residues. V shed 5 bases and J 5 bases; nucleotides not matched to a gene: 9. Germline assignment: CDR1 MNHNY and CDR2 SVGAGI (reference sequence). The CDR3 DNA sequence: TGTGCCAGCAGTGATAGCGGGTGGAGGGAAAACATTCAGTACTTC. Its translation is CASSDSGWRENIQYF.

J is TRBJ2-7 and V is TRBV28, with D unresolved. Germline V CDR1 and CDR2: MDHEN, SYDVKM. The CDR3 runs to 11 residues. V lost 5 bases and J lost 6, with 8 bases in between. The chain's CDR3 is CASSITAEQYF. The CDR3 coding sequence is TGTGCCAGCAGTATCACAGCCGAGCAGTACTTC.